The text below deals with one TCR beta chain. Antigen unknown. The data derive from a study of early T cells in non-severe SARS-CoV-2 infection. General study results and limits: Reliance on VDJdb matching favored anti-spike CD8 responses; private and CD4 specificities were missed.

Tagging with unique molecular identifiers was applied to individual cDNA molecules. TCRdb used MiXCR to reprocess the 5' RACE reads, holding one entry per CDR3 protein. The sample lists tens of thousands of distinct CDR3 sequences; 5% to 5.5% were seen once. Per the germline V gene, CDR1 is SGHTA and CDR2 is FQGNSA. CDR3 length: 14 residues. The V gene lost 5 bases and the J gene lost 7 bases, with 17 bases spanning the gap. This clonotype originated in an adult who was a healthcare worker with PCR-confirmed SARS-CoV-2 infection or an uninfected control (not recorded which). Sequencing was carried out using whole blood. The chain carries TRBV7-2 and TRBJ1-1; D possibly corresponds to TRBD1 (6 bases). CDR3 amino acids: CASSPWGAVSEAFF. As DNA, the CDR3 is TGTGCCAGCAGCCCATGGGGGGCAGTAAGTGAAGCTTTCTTT.